The rows below give T cell receptor beta chains drawn from one sample of a study of beta chain features in type 1 diabetes. This table comes from immunoSEQ multiplex PCR, and its TCRdb copy is limited to in-frame clones, with some not included. The sample has about 150,000 clones, about 7.3% seen once. Sample: central memory CD4+ T cells from blood. The receptors originated from a man between 18 and 29 years old in good health. Both conserved end residues are part of each CDR3. D genes are given only for firm matches. For some rows the clone size is stated as once, few or many, or as a class when expanded; others skip it.

j_call d_call clone_size v_call cdr3_nt cdr3_aa
TRBJ2-7 NA few TRBV27 TGTGCCAGCAGTTTATTATCTCAAGGCGGGGAGCAGTACTTC CASSLLSQGGEQYF
TRBJ2-7 NA few TRBV9 TGTGCCAGCAGCGTAGCTAGCGAGGGCCCCTACGAGCAGTACTTC CASSVASEGPYEQYF
TRBJ1-1 NA NA TRBV6-5 TGTGCCAGCACCGACTCGGGGGTTGCTCAAGCTTTCTTT CASTDSGVAQAFF
TRBJ2-5 TRBD2 few TRBV2 TGTGCCAGCAGTAGGCGGGGGGGCGGGGAGACCCAGTACTTC CASSRRGGGETQYF
TRBJ2-1 NA many TRBV7-9 TGTGCCAGCATCTCAAAGGGGGCGGGAAGTTCCTACAATGAGCAGTTCTTC CASISKGAGSSYNEQFF
TRBJ1-6 TRBD1 NA TRBV5-6 TGTGCCAGCAGCTTTACCCCGACAGGGGATAATTCACCCCTCCACTTT CASSFTPTGDNSPLHF
TRBJ2-2 NA few TRBV27 TGTGCCAGCAGTTTATACACGAACACCGGGGAGCTGTTTTTT CASSLYTNTGELFF
TRBJ1-2 NA NA TRBV7-8 TGTGCCAGCAGCCCGGACAGTAACTATGGCTACACCTTC CASSPDSNYGYTF
TRBJ2-1 TRBD2 NA TRBV9 TGTGCCAGCAGCACCCATCATAGCGGGGGGGCCCCATACAATGAGCAGTTCTTC CASSTHHSGGAPYNEQFF
TRBJ1-5 NA few TRBV28 TGTGCCAGCAGTTTATCTCTCGGGAGGGGCAATCAGCCCCAGCATTTT CASSLSLGRGNQPQHF
TRBJ1-1 NA once TRBV4-1 TGCGCCAGCAGCCAAGATGCGGCAGGGGCCATGAACACTGAAGCTTTCTTT CASSQDAAGAMNTEAFF
TRBJ1-2 TRBD1 NA TRBV28 TGTGCCAGCAGTTCCCAGGGGGCGGTTGGCTACACCTTC CASSSQGAVGYTF
TRBJ2-5 TRBD2 few TRBV7-2 TGTGCCAGCAGCCCCCCGCGGACTAGCGGGATAGAGACCCAGTACTTC CASSPPRTSGIETQYF
TRBJ2-5 TRBD2 few TRBV6-5 TGTGCCAGCAGACCCGCGGGGGTGGAGACCCAGTACTTC CASRPAGVETQYF
TRBJ1-6 NA NA TRBV14 TGTGCCAGCAGCCGACAATCCTATAATTCACCCCTCCACTTT CASSRQSYNSPLHF
TRBJ1-1 TRBD1 many TRBV10-3 TGTGCCAGCGGGACAGGACAGAACACTGAAGCTTTCTTT CASGTGQNTEAFF
TRBJ2-5 TRBD2 few TRBV7-2 TGTGCCAGCAGCCCCTCACTAGCGGTCCCAGGGGAGACCCAGTACTTC CASSPSLAVPGETQYF
TRBJ2-5 TRBD2 few TRBV5-6 TGTGCCAGCAGCTCAGTACTAGCGGGGACCCAGAGTGGGACCCAGTACTTC CASSSVLAGTQSGTQYF
TRBJ1-1 TRBD1 many TRBV18 TGTGCCAGCTCACCAGAGGGGGCGTGGAACACTGAAGCTTTCTTT CASSPEGAWNTEAFF
TRBJ2-7 NA few TRBV5-4 TGTGCCAGCAGTCGAGCGCCCGGGAATAGCTACGAGCAGTACTTC CASSRAPGNSYEQYF
TRBJ2-3 TRBD2 few TRBV7-2 TGTGCCACCGCGGGACGGGACTACACAGATACGCAGTATTTT CATAGRDYTDTQYF
TRBJ1-1 NA few TRBV19 TGTGCCAGTAGTCCCTACTTGTGGAGAAACTCTGAAGCTTTCTTT CASSPYLWRNSEAFF
TRBJ2-2 NA many TRBV29-1 TGCAGCGCCTCGGGAGTTTCGAACACCGGGGAGCTGTTTTTT CSASGVSNTGELFF
TRBJ2-3 NA many TRBV7-9 TGTGCCAGCAGCTCCCCAAGCGGAGGGCGAAGTGCAGATACGCAGTATTTT CASSSPSGGRSADTQYF
TRBJ2-5 NA many TRBV18 TGTGCCAGCTCACCACCGGATCCGTGGAGGGAGACCCAGTACTTC CASSPPDPWRETQYF
TRBJ2-1 TRBD2 many TRBV28 TGTGCCAGCAGCCCCCTTCTAGCGGGGGGTACCTACAATGAGCAGTTCTTC CASSPLLAGGTYNEQFF
TRBJ1-3 TRBD1 few TRBV30 TGTGCCTGGAGTGAGGGGGCGTCGGGAAACACCATATATTTT CAWSEGASGNTIYF
TRBJ1-5 NA few TRBV5-6 TGTGCCAGCAGCTTGGAGCCCAATCAGCCCCAGCATTTT CASSLEPNQPQHF
TRBJ1-4 NA NA TRBV2 TGTGCCAGCAGCCCTCTGTCAGGGTCTAATGAAAAACTGTTTTTT CASSPLSGSNEKLFF
TRBJ1-1 NA few TRBV5-4 TGTGCCAGCAGAGGACAGAGGGAAATAGATGAAGCTTTCTTT CASRGQREIDEAFF
TRBJ2-5 TRBD2 few TRBV7-3 TGTGCCAGCAGCTTAGGAGCGGGAGGATACCAAGAGACCCAGTACTTC CASSLGAGGYQETQYF
TRBJ1-3 NA few TRBV25-1 TGTGCCAGCACCTTGGGAGGAGGTCCTGGGGGAAACACCATATATTTT CASTLGGGPGGNTIYF
TRBJ1-5 NA NA TRBV19 TGTGCCAGTAGTATCGGGGTTGGACAGCCCCAGCATTTT CASSIGVGQPQHF
TRBJ1-1 TRBD1 NA TRBV4-3 TGCGCCAGCAGCCCTGACAGGGCGAACACTGAAGCTTTCTTT CASSPDRANTEAFF
TRBJ2-3 NA NA TRBV7-6 TGTGCCAGCAGCTTAGCCGGGGGTGGGGAAGATACGCAGTATTTT CASSLAGGGEDTQYF
TRBJ2-2 TRBD1 many TRBV5-4 TGTGCCAGCAGCTCAGGGGGCACCGGGGAGCTGTTTTTT CASSSGGTGELFF
TRBJ2-7 NA NA TRBV7-2 TGTGCCAGCAGCTTAGCGGCGGGACGGGCCTCCTACGAGCAGTACTTC CASSLAAGRASYEQYF
TRBJ2-5 NA NA TRBV5-1 TGCGCCAGCAGCTTGACACAGGGAAAAGAGACCCAGTACTTC CASSLTQGKETQYF
TRBJ2-1 TRBD2 few TRBV6-1 TGTGCCAGCAGTGAAATGACTAGCGGCGGGCAGTTCTTC CASSEMTSGGQFF
TRBJ2-3 TRBD1 few TRBV5-6 TGTGCCAGCAGCTCACGACGGACAGGGGCCACAGATACGCAGTATTTT CASSSRRTGATDTQYF
TRBJ2-2 TRBD1 many TRBV4-3 TGCGCCAGCAGCGTACAGGGGGCGAGCGGGGAGCTGTTTTTT CASSVQGASGELFF
TRBJ2-2 TRBD2 NA TRBV15 TGTGCCACCGGTGGACTAGCGGGAGCGGCCGGGGAGCTGTTTTTT CATGGLAGAAGELFF
TRBJ1-2 NA many TRBV27 TGTGCCAGCAGTTTATCGAGTATGGGGGCGGGTGGCTACACCTTC CASSLSSMGAGGYTF